One sample yielded the 27 T cell receptor beta chains listed below, sequenced in a study of T-cell memory formation after mild COVID-19. TCRdb independently ran MiXCR on the 5' RACE reads; one entry per CDR3 protein. The sample includes approximately 490,000 distinct CDR3 sequences, 20% of them seen just once. Sequencing was performed on PBMCs or a T cell subset sorted from them (not recorded which). The origin of the receptors is an adult woman who had mild COVID-19 (a few samples of this study predate the infection). Cell type and time point are not known.

The rearrangement joins TRBV7-3 to TRBJ1-2, with D uncertain. Trimming removed 5 bases from V and 2 bases from J, with 15 bases in between. Germline loops: CDR1 SGHTA, CDR2 FQGTGA. This CDR3 contains 15 residues. CDR3 amino acids: CASSISPGSNYGYTF. CDR3 nucleotide sequence: TGTGCCAGCAGCATCAGTCCGGGTTCCAACTATGGCTACACCTTC.

V gene TRBV12-3 or TRBV12-4 combines with J gene TRBJ1-1, with D unresolved. This CDR3 has 15 amino acids. The V end lost 5 bases, the J end lost 0 bases, and 13 bases lay between the germline ends. This CDR3 is CASSLPTRVNTEAFF. Here the CDR3 DNA reads TGTGCCAGCAGTCTCCCGACCCGGGTGAACACTGAAGCTTTCTTT.

This clonotype showed up just a few times. The J gene is TRBJ2-2, the V gene TRBV10-3; TRBD2 matches at 7 bases. J was trimmed by 0 bases and V by 3 bases; bases with no gene match: 4. The CDR3 totals 16 residues. Germline V gives CDR1 ENHRY, CDR2 SYGVKD. Here the CDR3 reads CAISEPSGTNTGELFF. CDR3 in DNA: TGTGCCATCAGTGAACCTAGCGGAACGAACACCGGGGAGCTGTTTTTT.

The sample holds a few counts of this clonotype. In DNA form, the CDR3 reads TGCAGTGCTAGATACTCCGGGACAGGGTTAGCTTTCTTT. Its protein is CSARYSGTGLAFF. The chain uses TRBV20-1 and TRBJ1-1, with 9 bases fitting TRBD1. V lost 2 bases to trimming and J lost 10 bases; unmatched junction nucleotides: 8. The germline V gene has CDR1 DFQATT and CDR2 SNEGSKA (reference sequence). The CDR3 runs 13 residues.

The chain links TRBV6-2 or TRBV6-3 to TRBJ2-3; D not resolved. Germline CDR1 MNHEY, CDR2 SVGEGT. V was pared by 5 bases and J by 14 bases, with 20 bases between. This CDR3 spans 13 amino acids. For the CDR3, the DNA is TGTGCCAGCAGTCCCGGCGATATAGAAGGCCGGTATTTT. Its translation: CASSPGDIEGRYF.

The chain joins TRBV29-1 to TRBJ2-7; a possible D gene is TRBD2 (6 bases). Germline-derived CDR1 and CDR2 are SQVTM and ANQGSEA. Trimming stripped 6 bases from V and 1 base from J, with 16 bases between. The CDR3 is 14 amino acids. The CDR3 DNA sequence: TGCAGCGTCTCCCACTGGGGGGTTTCCTACGAGCAGTACTTC. This translates into CSVSHWGVSYEQYF.

Many counts were recorded for this clonotype. The chain joins TRBV12-3 or TRBV12-4 to TRBJ2-5; 9 nucleotides agree with TRBD2. The CDR3 is 14 amino acids. V dropped 6 bases and J dropped 5; count of bases not matched to a gene: 7. The CDR3 nucleotides read TGTGCCAGCAGCCGCCTTAGCGGGGGCGAGACCCAGTACTTC. As protein: CASSRLSGGETQYF.

The chain is built from TRBV5-4 and TRBJ1-1, with 9 bases matching TRBD1. The CDR3 has 14 amino acids. V lost 2 bases, J lost 5 bases, and 4 bases stayed unmatched. The V gene's germline CDR1 is SGHNT and CDR2 YYREEE (reference sequence). The CDR3 loop reads CASSLRQGETEAFF. The CDR3 nucleotides read TGTGCCAGCAGCTTAAGACAGGGGGAGACTGAAGCTTTCTTT.

For this clonotype: The junction departs from the called germline gene at one end, perhaps through a read error. The chain employs TRBV10-3 and TRBJ2-1, with 7 bases identical to TRBD1. The V gene's germline CDR1 is ENHRY and CDR2 SYGVKD. This CDR3 comprises 12 residues. The CDR3 loop is CAISETGAAVNF. In nucleotides, the CDR3 is TGTGCCATCAGTGAGACAGGGGCTGCTGTTAACTTC.

This clonotype occurred a few times. This rearrangement joins TRBV4-3 to TRBJ2-7; D may be TRBD1 (6 bases). V was clipped by 0 bases and J by 4 bases, with 16 bases between them. CDR1 LGHNA and CDR2 YSLEER come from the germline V gene. This CDR3 region has 16 residues. The CDR3 sequence is CASSQEPGQGIYEQYF. The CDR3 coding sequence is TGCGCCAGCAGCCAAGAGCCGGGACAAGGCATATACGAGCAGTACTTC.

This clonotype was observed a few times. The chain joins TRBV6-1 to TRBJ2-2; D is possibly TRBD2 (5 bases). The CDR3 consists of 11 residues. The germline V gene encodes CDR1 MNHNS and CDR2 SASEGT. V was shortened by 7 bases and J by 8 bases, with 8 bases between the two germline ends. For the CDR3, the DNA is TGTGCCAGCATGGGAGAAGGGGAGCTGTTTTTT. It is translated as CASMGEGELFF.

V and J are TRBV7-9 and TRBJ1-5; D uncertain. CDR3 size: 19 residues. Trimming removed 1 base at V and 0 bases at J, with 19 bases between. CDR1 is SEHNR, CDR2 FQNEAQ, per germline (reference sequence). CDR3 residues: CASSLGRRSIEDSNQPQHF. DNA for the CDR3: TGTGCCAGCAGCTTAGGTCGTCGCTCTATAGAGGATAGCAATCAGCCCCAGCATTTT. Full variable domain (remainder filled in from reference TRBV7-9 and TRBJ1-5): DTGVSQNPRHKITKRGQNVTFRCDPISEHNRLYWYRQTLGQGPEFLTYFQNEAQLEKSRLLSDRFSAERPKGSFSTLEIQRTEQGDSAMYLCASSLGRRSIEDSNQPQHFGDGTRLSIL.

The gene calls are TRBV5-5 and TRBJ1-1; 10 positions agree with TRBD1. J was trimmed by 5 bases and V by 3 bases; bases with no gene match: 4. The CDR3 length is 14 residues. Germline-derived CDR1 and CDR2 are SGHKS and YYEKEE (reference sequence). CDR3: CASSWTGGGTEAFF. The CDR3, as DNA: TGTGCCAGCAGCTGGACAGGGGGGGGAACTGAAGCTTTCTTT.

The CDR3 DNA reads TGTGCCAGCAGCGTAGTGGTGGGGTCCGAGCAGTACTTC. Protein sequence: CASSVVVGSEQYF. The rearrangement links TRBV9 to TRBJ2-7; D not certain. Germline CDR1 SGDLS, CDR2 YYNGEE. Trimming stripped 0 bases from V and 6 bases from J, with 10 bases between. The CDR3 is 13 residues long.

This chain connects TRBV5-8 to TRBJ1-2; D remains ambiguous. CDR3 size: 10 residues. The germline gives CDR1 SGHTS, CDR2 YDEGEE. The V end lost 4 bases, the J end lost 5 bases, and 3 bases lay between the germline ends. CDR3 sequence (DNA): TGTGCCAGCAGCATATATGGCTACACCTTC. This codes for CASSIYGYTF.

This clonotype was counted only a few times. In DNA, the CDR3 is TGTGCCAGCAGCTTAGCCCCTGGCGGAAGCGAGCAGTTCTTC. Protein sequence: CASSLAPGGSEQFF. The chain employs TRBV7-9 and TRBJ2-1, with D unclear. Germline CDR1 SEHNR, CDR2 FQNEAQ (reference sequence). V gave up 0 bases and J gave up 10 bases, with 13 bases separating them. The CDR3 loop spans 14 amino acids.

This clonotype has a handful of counts. The genes are TRBV18 and TRBJ2-3; D gene ambiguous. Germline loops: CDR1 KGHSH, CDR2 LQKENI. CDR3 length: 15 amino acids. V was pared by 0 bases and J by 0 bases, with 7 bases between. Written as DNA, the CDR3 is TGTGCCAGCTCACCACCGGGGTATAGCACAGATACGCAGTATTTT. Translated, it gives CASSPPGYSTDTQYF.

This clonotype came up a few times. The rearrangement links TRBV2 to TRBJ1-5, with TRBD1 matching 8 bases. Trimming at V came to 3 bases and at J to 7 bases, leaving 2 bases not matched to a gene. The V gene's germline CDR1 is SNHLY and CDR2 FYNNEI. The CDR3 has 13 amino acids. CDR3 DNA: TGTGCCAGCAGTGACAGGGGGCGGCAGCCCCAGCATTTT. It is translated as CASSDRGRQPQHF.

The genes are TRBV2 and TRBJ2-5, with D possibly being TRBD2 (6 bases). V was trimmed by 3 bases and J by 5 bases, leaving 13 bases between them. Germline CDR1 is SNHLY and CDR2 is FYNNEI. This CDR3 spans 14 amino acids. CDR3 DNA: TGTGCCAGCAGTGAGGCACGGGGGATGGAGACCCAGTACTTC. It encodes CASSEARGMETQYF.

V usage is TRBV4-2 and J usage is TRBJ2-5, with 7 bases aligning to TRBD1. J lost 2 bases, V lost 5 bases, and 11 bases had no gene match. Germline loops: CDR1 LGHNA, CDR2 YNFKEQ. CDR3 length equals 16 residues. CDR3 in amino acids: CASSSSGQEPQETQYF. The CDR3 DNA reads as TGTGCCAGCAGCAGCTCAGGACAGGAGCCTCAAGAGACCCAGTACTTC.

This sequence joins TRBV7-2 and TRBJ2-2; unclear D gene. The CDR3 is made up of 14 amino acids. The germline V gene encodes CDR1 SGHTA and CDR2 FQGNSA. Trimming removed 5 bases at V and 2 bases at J, with 9 bases between. The CDR3 nucleotides are TGTGCCAGCAGCACGGGCCATAACACCGGGGAGCTGTTTTTT. This encodes CASSTGHNTGELFF.

DNA for the CDR3: TGTGCCAGCAGCCTTGGACGAGAAAACATTCAGTACTTC. Protein sequence: CASSLGRENIQYF. The chain combines TRBV6-6 with TRBJ2-4; D gene ambiguous. The CDR3 runs to 13 residues. Trimming took 6 bases from V and 5 from J, leaving 11 bases between them. Germline V gene data show CDR1 as MNHNY and CDR2 as SVGAGI (reference sequence).

This sequence joins TRBV7-3 and TRBJ1-1, with TRBD1 matching 8 bases. Germline CDR1 reads SGHTA; CDR2 reads FQGTGA. V lost 2 bases and J lost 3; bases outside the gene matches: 8. The CDR3 loop spans 16 amino acids. The CDR3 sequence: CASSLSRTGLDTEAFF. Here the CDR3 DNA reads TGTGCCAGCAGCTTATCCCGGACAGGGCTGGACACTGAAGCTTTCTTT.

This clonotype was recorded many times. The chain carries TRBV20-1 and TRBJ2-7, with 8 nucleotides matching TRBD1. The CDR3 loop spans 13 amino acids. Unmatched junction bases numbered 6, after V lost 5 bases and J lost 3 bases. Germline V lookup: CDR1 DFQATT, CDR2 SNEGSKA (reference sequence). The chain's CDR3 is CSALQGGFYEQYF. The CDR3 region has the DNA TGCAGTGCTTTACAGGGGGGTTTCTACGAGCAGTACTTC.

This clonotype appeared many times. This chain joins TRBV5-1 and TRBJ1-2; unclear D gene. This CDR3 spans 15 amino acids. Germline values: CDR1 SGHRS, CDR2 YFSETQ. Trimming left V 0 bases short and J 4 bases short, with 13 bases between. Here the CDR3 DNA reads TGCGCCAGCAGCTTGGAGAAGCCACCAGTCTATGGCTACACCTTC. Translating gives CASSLEKPPVYGYTF.

The rearrangement joins TRBV6-5 to TRBJ1-3; D is undetermined. Germline CDR1 is MNHEY and CDR2 is SVGAGI. Deletions cut 3 bases from V and 4 bases from J, with 16 bases between. This CDR3 has 16 amino acids. The CDR3 nucleotides read TGTGCCAGCAGTTATTCCCGGCCTGACTGGGGAAACACCATATATTTT. Its protein product is CASSYSRPDWGNTIYF.

This clonotype has only a few counts. The chain is built from TRBV15 and TRBJ2-3; 7 bases are shared with TRBD2. Trimming removed 0 bases from V and 4 bases from J; junction bases left unmatched: 7. Germline loops: CDR1 LNHNV, CDR2 YYDKDF (reference sequence). This CDR3 region has 16 residues. CDR3 DNA: TGTGCCACCAGCAGAGACCTCTGGGGGAGGGCAGATACGCAGTATTTT. It codes for CATSRDLWGRADTQYF.